This paragraph covers one T cell receptor (beta chain) sequence. CDR1 is LNHDA and CDR2 is SQIVND in the germline V gene (reference sequence). Trimming stripped 6 bases from V and 4 bases from J, with 21 bases between. The CDR3 consists of 16 residues. This entry comes from a study of blood T cell repertoires in COVID-19. Study background: Researchers got acute and convalescent COVID-19 samples from the United States, Italy and Spain. T cells, B-cell-depleted T cells, or PBMCs provided the cDNA or gDNA that served as material.

In the authors' methods: Amplification of reference gene primers was used by the study to estimate nucleated cell counts. Sequencing used immunoSEQ multiplex PCR; TCRdb keeps in-frame clones, though not all of them. The V and J calls and the clone size are those of that table, but D and trimming were determined from the DNA. Here the sample spans approximately 26,000 clones, 90% being singletons. Sequences were obtained from peripheral blood. The V call is TRBV19, the J call TRBJ1-1, with D hard to call. The TCR originated in a woman aged 55-70 years with active COVID-19. CDR3 amino acids: CASRKGTGSTSTEAFF. CDR3 coding DNA: TGTGCCAGTAGAAAGGGAACGGGGTCTACTAGCACTGAAGCTTTCTTT. The whole variable domain, filled in from reference TRBV19 and TRBJ1-1, reads DGGITQSPKYLFRKEGQNVTLSCEQNLNHDAMYWYRQDPGQGLRLIYYSQIVNDFQKGDIAEGYSVSREKKESFPLTVTSAQKNPTAFYLCASRKGTGSTSTEAFFGQGTRLTVV.